Presented here are 5 T cell receptor beta chains from one specimen sequenced in a study of cytomegalovirus exposure and HLA in healthy donors. Both 60 Vbeta primers and 13 Jbeta primers went into the PCR. TCRdb's table, derived via immunoSEQ multiplex PCR, lists solely in-frame clones and lacks some. The sample yields some 170,000 clones, approximately 9.5% seen once. What was sequenced was PBMCs. The receptor set was obtained from a woman aged 25 to 39 in good health and CMV-seropositive.

Only a few counts were recorded for this clone. This chain uses TRBV7-9 with TRBJ2-1, with D possibly matching TRBD2 (5 bases). This CDR3 is 16 amino acids long. Trimming stripped 4 bases from V and 1 base from J, with 14 bases between. The germline V gene has CDR1 SEHNR and CDR2 FQNEAQ (reference sequence). CDR3 nucleotide sequence: TGTGCCAGCAGCTCCGGCCGGGGTTGGTCCTACAATGAGCAGTTCTTC. Its translation is CASSSGRGWSYNEQFF.

For the CDR3, the DNA is TGTGCCAGCGACTATACCTCCTACGAGCAGTACTTC. This sequence encodes CASDYTSYEQYF. The chain carries TRBV2 and TRBJ2-7, with a possible D match to TRBD2 (5 bases). V shed 8 bases and J shed 0 bases, with 8 bases lying between them. CDR1 and CDR2 from the germline V gene are SNHLY and FYNNEI. The CDR3 is 12 residues long. Together with reference TRBV2 and TRBJ2-7, the CDR3 gives the full variable domain: EPEVTQTPSHQVTQMGQEVILRCVPISNHLYFYWYRQILGQKVEFLVSFYNNEISEKSEIFDDQFSVERPDGSNFTLKIRSTKLEDSAMYFCASDYTSYEQYFGPGTRLTVT.

As for this clone: The same CDR3 also results from other DNA sequences found in this sample. The rearrangement links TRBV6-6 to TRBJ1-5; tentatively, D is TRBD1 (6 bases). The germline V and J ends were trimmed by 6 bases and 4 bases, with 19 bases remaining between them. The germline CDR1 and CDR2 sequences are MNHNY and SVGAGI (reference sequence). The CDR3 runs to 16 residues. CDR3 region: CASRDLNRAQNQPQHF. CDR3 nucleotide sequence: TGTGCCAGCAGAGACCTTAACAGGGCCCAAAATCAGCCCCAGCATTTT.

The V and J genes are TRBV4-1 and TRBJ2-7; a possible D gene is TRBD1 (6 bases). Trimming pared 0 bases from V and 4 bases from J, leaving 16 bases between. From germline, CDR1 is MGHRA and CDR2 YSYEKL. The CDR3 loop spans 16 amino acids. The CDR3 DNA is TGCGCCAGCAGCCAAGATAGAGAACAGGGCCTTTACGAGCAGTACTTC. It is translated as CASSQDREQGLYEQYF.

The genes are TRBV13 and TRBJ2-5; 8 bases are shared with TRBD2. The J call may be in error: the DNA end matches TRBJ2-7 better. Germline V gene data show CDR1 as PRHDT and CDR2 as FYEKMQ (reference sequence). The CDR3 spans 15 residues. In nucleotides, the CDR3 is TGTGCCAGCAGCTCGTTTTCGGGAGGGCCCTACGAGCAGTACTTC. Translation: CASSSFSGGPYEQYF.